This entry describes one T cell receptor beta chain. The target antigen is unknown. This sample stems from a study of CD8+ T cells in alopecia areata. Alopecia areata patients had lesional scalp punch biopsies and peripheral blood taken from them. Isolation of CD4+ and CD8+ T cells from PBMCs was achieved by sorting. V was shortened by 6 bases and J by 0 bases, with 13 bases between the two germline ends. CDR3 length equals 15 residues. The V gene's germline CDR1 is SGHDT and CDR2 YYEEEE. Following extraction, RNA underwent reverse transcription to cDNA, which served as the sequencing template. The table came from immunoSEQ multiplex PCR; TCRdb's copy has only in-frame clones and leaves some out. Of 150,000 or so clones detected, roughly 50% appear once; the ten largest clones hold roughly 20%. Study-wide points: More clonal than normal scalp was lesional scalp, particularly alopecia totalis/universalis.

Here the sequenced sample was CD8+ T cells sorted from blood, taken at week 0. The source of this sequence is a human donor with alopecia areata. This rearrangement joins TRBV5-6 to TRBJ1-5; D is perhaps TRBD1 (6 bases). The CDR3 loop reads CASTNGGHSNQPQHF. DNA of the CDR3: TGTGCCAGCACCAACGGGGGGCATAGCAATCAGCCCCAGCATTTT.